Here is one TCR beta chain with its context. The sample is drawn from a study of blood T cell repertoires in COVID-19. Study-level information: Italy, Spain and the United States were the sources of the convalescent and acute COVID-19 samples. The cDNA or gDNA used as material had been derived from T cells, B-cell-depleted T cells, or PBMCs.

Per the original data handling: The assay estimated nucleated cells by amplifying reference gene primers. The assay was immunoSEQ multiplex PCR, and TCRdb's table has in-frame clones only and misses some. V and J calls plus clone size are reproduced from that table; the DNA served to infer D and trimming. The data hold over 90,000 clones, with roughly 80% observed a single time. Germline CDR1 reads LNHNV; CDR2 reads YYDKDF (reference sequence). The CDR3 has 15 amino acids. V was shortened by 0 bases and J by 6 bases, with 15 bases between the two germline ends. Specimen: peripheral blood. The V and J genes are TRBV15 and TRBJ2-7; D call uncertain. The TCR was taken from a man aged 60-69 years with acute or convalescent COVID-19. The CDR3 is CATSRDLPGQSEQYF. The CDR3 DNA reads TGTGCCACCAGCAGAGATCTACCGGGTCAATCCGAGCAGTACTTC.